One and the same sample provided the 25 T cell receptor beta chains below, sequenced in a study of shared clonotypes between healthy human individuals. TCRdb's copy holds only in-frame clones and misses some; the assay was immunoSEQ multiplex PCR. The sample comprises more than 2 million clones, around 95% of which are singletons, and 0.13% rests with the top ten. Sequences were obtained from naive CD4+ T cells sorted from blood. As to subset: CD45RA+ positively selected. The source is a man younger than 30 in good health.

The chain couples TRBV5-1 to TRBJ2-1; no clear D. The CDR3 contains 11 residues. V lost 4 bases and J 8 bases, leaving 7 bases between the germline ends. Germline V CDR1 and CDR2: SGHRS, YFSETQ. CDR3 protein: CASSLLYEQFF. CDR3 bases: TGCGCCAGCAGCCTCCTATATGAGCAGTTCTTC.

V usage is TRBV5-1 and J usage is TRBJ2-7, with unresolved D. The ends were cut back, 0 bases at V and 0 bases at J, with 7 bases in the middle. CDR3 length equals 14 residues. Germline V gene data show CDR1 as SGHRS and CDR2 as YFSETQ. The DNA of the CDR3 is TGCGCCAGCAGCTTGGGACGCGTCTCCTACGAGCAGTACTTC. Its translation: CASSLGRVSYEQYF.

The chain employs TRBV2 and TRBJ1-1, with a possible D match to TRBD1 (6 bases). This CDR3 has 13 residues. V shed 7 bases and J shed 3 bases, with 12 bases lying between them. Per germline, CDR1 SNHLY and CDR2 FYNNEI. The CDR3 region has the DNA TGTGCCAGCATACAGGGCCACTACACTGAAGCTTTCTTT. Encoded protein: CASIQGHYTEAFF.

The genes are TRBV6-6 and TRBJ2-3; D is unclear. V lost 2 bases to trimming and J lost 4 bases, with 13 bases between them. The CDR3 totals 15 residues. Germline CDR1 is MNHNY and CDR2 is SVGAGI (reference sequence). CDR3: CASSYAFWSADTQYF. The CDR3 DNA reads as TGTGCCAGCAGTTACGCTTTTTGGAGCGCAGATACGCAGTATTTT.

Of note for this clone: Within the sample, other DNA sequences also encode this same CDR3. The chain uses TRBV5-4 and TRBJ2-2; D is possibly TRBD1 (5 bases). CDR3 length equals 15 residues. Germline CDR1 SGHNT, CDR2 YYREEE (reference sequence). V was shortened by 0 bases and J by 5 bases, with 11 bases between the two germline ends. CDR3 nucleotide sequence: TGTGCCAGCAGCTTGGACCGAGCAGGGACCGGGGAGCTGTTTTTT. This codes for CASSLDRAGTGELFF. Using reference TRBV5-4 and TRBJ2-2 for the parts outside the CDR3, the full variable domain is ETGVTQSPTHLIKTRGQQVTLRCSSQSGHNTVSWYQQALGQGPQFIFQYYREEENGRGNFPPRFSGLQFPNYSSELNVNALELDDSALYLCASSLDRAGTGELFFGEGSRLTVL.

This chain uses TRBV30 with TRBJ1-1; the D is unclear. The CDR3 loop spans 13 amino acids. The V gene lost 2 bases and the J gene lost 1 base, with 8 bases spanning the gap. Germline V gene sequence: CDR1 GTSNPN, CDR2 SVGIG (reference sequence). The CDR3 protein is CAWSPAGNTEAFF. The CDR3 region has the DNA TGTGCCTGGAGTCCGGCCGGGAACACTGAAGCTTTCTTT.

This sequence joins TRBV30 and TRBJ2-7, with D perhaps matching TRBD1 (5 bases). The CDR3 has 13 amino acids. Per the germline V gene, CDR1 is GTSNPN and CDR2 is SVGIG (reference sequence). V lost 4 bases, J lost 1 base, and 11 bases lay in between. CDR3 amino acids: CAWIDSLSYEQYF. In nucleotides, the CDR3 is TGTGCCTGGATAGACAGTCTATCCTACGAGCAGTACTTC.

This clone was counted only a few times. Other DNA variants within this sample encode the same CDR3. The chain joins TRBV6-5 to TRBJ1-1, with 8 nucleotides matching TRBD1. CDR1 and CDR2 (germline): MNHEY, SVGAGI. The trim removed 5 bases at V and 1 base at J, leaving 3 bases unmatched. The CDR3 contains 14 residues. The CDR3 is CASSPGQGNTEAFF. In DNA, the CDR3 is TGTGCCAGCAGTCCCGGACAGGGGAACACTGAAGCTTTCTTT.

The chain joins TRBV6-4 to TRBJ1-6, with unresolved D. Trimming took off 4 bases at V and 7 bases at J, with 8 bases between the two ends. The CDR3 runs to 13 residues. From germline, CDR1 is MRHNA and CDR2 SNTAGT. Written as DNA, the CDR3 is TGTGCCAGCAGTGCCAACCTAAATTCACCCCTCCACTTT. Translation: CASSANLNSPLHF.

This rearrangement joins TRBV5-6 to TRBJ1-5; D unclear. Germline V gene lookup returns CDR1 SGHDT and CDR2 YYEEEE. The CDR3 is 15 residues long. The V end was cut by 0 bases, the J end by 4 bases, with 11 bases between. The CDR3 DNA reads as TGTGCCAGCAGCTTGGGAATAGGGCTGAATCAGCCCCAGCATTTT. Residues: CASSLGIGLNQPQHF.

This chain links TRBV6-1 with TRBJ2-1, with D uncertain. Trimming left V 7 bases short and J 7 bases short, with 17 bases between. The CDR3 contains 14 residues. Germline V gives CDR1 MNHNS, CDR2 SASEGT. CDR3 in amino acids: CASKTGNGLNEQFF. DNA of the CDR3: TGTGCCAGCAAAACCGGAAATGGGTTGAATGAGCAGTTCTTC.

The chain combines TRBV19 with TRBJ2-7, with 12 bases fitting TRBD2. In germline, CDR1 is LNHDA, CDR2 SQIVND (reference sequence). V lost 6 bases and J lost 5; bases outside the gene matches: 5. This CDR3 region has 14 residues. The CDR3 DNA sequence: TGTGCCAGTAGGCGACTAGCGGGAGACAACGAGCAGTACTTC. As protein: CASRRLAGDNEQYF.

The CDR3 DNA follows: TGTGCCAGCAGCTCGGGGACAGGGGGCTCCTACAATGAGCAGTTCTTC. This gives the protein CASSSGTGGSYNEQFF. The J gene is TRBJ2-1, the V gene TRBV5-6; 11 positions agree with TRBD1. Germline V gene data show CDR1 as SGHDT and CDR2 as YYEEEE. The CDR3 runs to 16 residues. J was trimmed by 0 bases and V by 3 bases; bases with no gene match: 2.

The gene calls are TRBV6-6 and TRBJ1-1; D possibly corresponds to TRBD1 (5 bases). The CDR3 has 13 amino acids. V lost 6 bases to trimming and J lost 1 base, with 9 bases between them. The germline V gene encodes CDR1 MNHNY and CDR2 SVGAGI (reference sequence). CDR3 DNA: TGTGCCAGCAGAGGAGGGACGAACACTGAAGCTTTCTTT. This translates into CASRGGTNTEAFF.

The chain combines TRBV20-1 with TRBJ1-4; D call uncertain. Between the trimmed V and J ends, which lost 6 bases and 5 bases, there was a span of 7 bases. The CDR3 has 11 residues. Germline V gene sequence: CDR1 DFQATT, CDR2 SNEGSKA (reference sequence). The CDR3 DNA is TGCAGTGCCTCAAAAAATGAAAAACTGTTTTTT. Protein product: CSASKNEKLFF.

This clone was counted a single time. The gene calls are TRBV30 and TRBJ1-1; D remains ambiguous. The germline CDR1 and CDR2 sequences are GTSNPN and SVGIG (reference sequence). The CDR3 is 14 amino acids. V lost 2 bases, J lost 2 bases, and 12 bases lay in between. The CDR3 DNA reads TGTGCCTGGAGTTCTAAGGGTCGAAACACTGAAGCTTTCTTT. Its protein product is CAWSSKGRNTEAFF.

The CDR3 DNA follows: TGCGCCAGCAGCTTCACCTCCGGGACAGGTTCCTACGAGCAGTACTTC. Translating gives CASSFTSGTGSYEQYF. V gene TRBV5-1 combines with J gene TRBJ2-7, with 8 bases that match TRBD1. This CDR3 has 16 amino acids. CDR1 SGHRS and CDR2 YFSETQ come from the germline V gene. Losses at the gene ends were 2 bases for V and 1 base for J; bases not matched to a gene: 8.

The chain has TRBV11-2 and TRBJ2-7; D is possibly TRBD1 or TRBD2 (5 bases each). V was shortened by 5 bases and J by 1 base, with 12 bases between the two germline ends. This CDR3 has 14 amino acids. Per the germline V gene, CDR1 is SGHAT and CDR2 is FQNNGV. Here the CDR3 reads CASSVTGPSYEQYF. CDR3 coding DNA: TGTGCCAGCAGCGTGACGGGACCTTCCTACGAGCAGTACTTC.

The gene calls are TRBV6-1 and TRBJ2-5, with D possibly TRBD2 on 6 matching bases. The CDR3 covers 14 residues. The V and J ends lost 6 bases and 4 bases respectively, with 15 bases between them. CDR1 and CDR2 from the germline V gene are MNHNS and SASEGT. CDR3 sequence reads: CASRPGRGRETQYF. Written as DNA, the CDR3 is TGTGCCAGCAGACCCGGGAGAGGGAGAGAGACCCAGTACTTC.

This clone occurred once. This sample includes further DNA sequences coding for the same CDR3. This chain links TRBV7-3 with TRBJ2-3; tentatively, D is TRBD1 (6 bases). The CDR3 extends over 14 amino acids. Germline lookup yields CDR1 SGHTA and CDR2 FQGTGA. Trimming removed 5 bases from V and 2 bases from J, with 11 bases in between. CDR3 sequence (DNA): TGTGCCAGCAGCCCGGGACAATCCACAGATACGCAGTATTTT. Protein product: CASSPGQSTDTQYF.

Details on this clone: The same CDR3 arises from other DNA sequences in this sample as well. The CDR3 DNA reads as TGTGCCAGCTCTCCGCAGAGAGGTGAAGCTTTCTTT. This codes for CASSPQRGEAFF. V and J are TRBV18 and TRBJ1-1, with no clear D. There are 12 residues in the CDR3. V dropped 6 bases and J dropped 7 bases, with 12 bases sitting between them. Germline V CDR1 and CDR2: KGHSH, LQKENI.

V and J are TRBV2 and TRBJ2-1, with 10 bases identical to TRBD2. The J segment lost 4 bases and the V segment lost 8 bases, leaving 5 bases of the junction unmatched. The CDR3 sequence is 14 residues long. CDR1 is SNHLY and CDR2 is FYNNEI in the germline V gene. The CDR3 loop is CASCSGRPYNEQFF. In DNA form, the CDR3 reads TGTGCCAGCTGTAGCGGGAGGCCGTACAATGAGCAGTTCTTC.

The rearrangement uses TRBV5-1 and TRBJ2-1; 9 nucleotides line up with TRBD2. The trim removed 4 bases at V and 5 bases at J, leaving 7 bases unmatched. Germline CDR1 and CDR2: SGHRS and YFSETQ. The CDR3 has 15 residues. CDR3 coding DNA: TGCGCCAGCAGCGTGAGACTAGCGGAAGACAATGAGCAGTTCTTC. Encoded protein: CASSVRLAEDNEQFF.

The J gene is TRBJ1-1, the V gene TRBV2, with D tentatively TRBD1 (5 bases). Trimming left V 8 bases short and J 5 bases short, with 12 bases between. The germline V gene encodes CDR1 SNHLY and CDR2 FYNNEI. The CDR3 covers 12 residues. DNA of the CDR3: TGTGCCAGCGGGCGCGAGGGGACTGAAGCTTTCTTT. Its translation is CASGREGTEAFF.

J is TRBJ1-5 and V is TRBV19; D not certain. CDR3 size: 14 residues. CDR1 is LNHDA, CDR2 SQIVND, per germline (reference sequence). V was shortened by 8 bases and J by 0 bases, with 11 bases between the two germline ends. The CDR3 DNA reads as TGTGCCAGTGGGATCGGACCTAGCAATCAGCCCCAGCATTTT. Protein product: CASGIGPSNQPQHF.